Below are 28 T cell receptor beta chains sequenced from a single sample in a study of control samples from healthy donors and cancer patients. The data were produced by immunoSEQ multiplex PCR, yet TCRdb's version contains in-frame clones alone and is incomplete. The sample holds some 120,000 clones; about 92% are singletons and the top ten take about 1.7%. Sequencing was carried out using PBMCs. The receptor set was obtained from a man in his fifties or sixties with head and neck cancer.

The chain has TRBV30 and TRBJ2-3; TRBD2 matches at 10 bases. V lost 0 bases to trimming and J lost 3 bases; unmatched junction nucleotides: 0. This CDR3 has 14 residues. Germline V gene sequence: CDR1 GTSNPN, CDR2 SVGIG (reference sequence). The CDR3 protein is CAWSVAGGTDTQYF. The CDR3 nucleotides are TGTGCCTGGAGTGTAGCGGGGGGGACAGATACGCAGTATTTT.

The CDR3: CASSPDRDEAFF. The CDR3 coding sequence is TGTGCCAGCAGCCCGGACAGGGATGAAGCTTTCTTT. The chain carries TRBV7-8 and TRBJ1-1, with 8 positions matching TRBD1. Germline V gene lookup returns CDR1 SGHVS and CDR2 FQNEAQ. V lost 5 bases to trimming and J lost 7 bases; unmatched junction nucleotides: 3. The CDR3 contains 12 residues.

The chain couples TRBV4-3 to TRBJ1-5, with TRBD1 identical over 7 bases. Germline CDR1 is LGHNA and CDR2 is YSLEER. With V trimmed by 3 bases and J by 8 bases, 13 bases remained unmatched. This CDR3 comprises 16 residues. CDR3 coding DNA: TGCGCCAGCAGCCAGACGGCTGCACAGGGGCCGGAGCCCCAGCATTTT. Translation: CASSQTAAQGPEPQHF.

V is TRBV25-1 and J is TRBJ1-6; TRBD1 matches at 8 bases. J gave up 10 bases and V 6 bases, and 8 bases lay outside the gene matches. The CDR3 totals 14 residues. CDR1 is MGHDK, CDR2 SYGVNS, per germline. CDR3 sequence: CASRADRGLSPLHF. CDR3 in DNA: TGTGCCAGCAGAGCCGACAGGGGACTATCACCCCTCCACTTT.

V and J are TRBV7-2 and TRBJ1-4; D ambiguous. The CDR3 totals 14 residues. Germline values: CDR1 SGHTA, CDR2 FQGNSA. V lost 3 bases, J lost 5 bases, and 10 bases lay in between. DNA for the CDR3: TGTGCCAGCAGCTTGAGCGGGTGGAATGAAAAACTGTTTTTT. Amino acids: CASSLSGWNEKLFF.

This clone occurred once. The rearrangement links TRBV14 to TRBJ2-3, with 12 bases identical to TRBD1. After removal of 2 bases from V and 4 bases from J, the junction contained 4 bases not matched to a gene. The germline V gene has CDR1 SGHDN and CDR2 FVKESK. This CDR3 spans 16 amino acids. The chain's CDR3 is CASSQPRDRGPDTQYF. Written as DNA, the CDR3 is TGTGCCAGCAGCCAACCCCGGGACAGGGGGCCAGATACGCAGTATTTT.

DNA of the CDR3: TGTGCCAGCAGTCGGAGGGCTCTGAACACCGGGGAGCTGTTTTTT. Protein: CASSRRALNTGELFF. The rearrangement links TRBV28 to TRBJ2-2, with D possibly being TRBD2 (6 bases). V was clipped by 5 bases and J by 1 base, with 11 bases between them. Germline V gene sequence: CDR1 MDHEN, CDR2 SYDVKM. The CDR3 runs to 15 residues.

This sequence joins TRBV5-5 and TRBJ1-1, with TRBD1 identical over 8 bases. Germline V lookup: CDR1 SGHKS, CDR2 YYEKEE (reference sequence). V lost 4 bases to trimming and J lost 2 bases; unmatched junction nucleotides: 4. The CDR3 runs 14 residues. CDR3 DNA: TGTGCCAGCAGCAAGGACAGGGTTAACACTGAAGCTTTCTTT. It specifies CASSKDRVNTEAFF.

The chain joins TRBV29-1 to TRBJ2-6; no clear D gene. Germline-derived CDR1 and CDR2 are SQVTM and ANQGSEA. Trimming cost V 4 bases and J 0 bases, with 4 bases left between them. The CDR3 is made up of 13 amino acids. The CDR3 nucleotides read TGCAGCGTTGGAGACTCTGGGGCCAACGTCCTGACTTTC. It specifies CSVGDSGANVLTF.

The chain couples TRBV5-6 to TRBJ1-2; D is uncertain. The V and J ends lost 2 bases and 0 bases respectively, with 2 bases between them. Looked up from germline, CDR1 is SGHDT and CDR2 is YYEEEE. This CDR3 has 12 residues. CDR3 region: CASSFPNYGYTF. CDR3 in DNA: TGTGCCAGCAGCTTTCCTAACTATGGCTACACCTTC. The whole variable domain, filled in from reference TRBV5-6 and TRBJ1-2, reads DAGVTQSPTHLIKTRGQQVTLRCSPKSGHDTVSWYQQALGQGPQFIFQYYEEEERQRGNFPDRFSGHQFPNYSSELNVNALLLGDSALYLCASSFPNYGYTFGSGTRLTVV.

This chain uses TRBV10-2 with TRBJ2-5, with D unresolved. The CDR3 spans 15 residues. CDR1 WSHSY and CDR2 SAAADI come from the germline V gene. V lost 4 bases, J lost 7 bases, and 19 bases lay in between. The CDR3 reads CASSGLETPLRTQYF. The CDR3 nucleotides are TGCGCCAGCAGTGGTCTCGAGACACCCCTCAGGACCCAGTACTTC.

This chain links TRBV7-2 with TRBJ1-6; maybe TRBD1 (5 bases). Per germline, CDR1 SGHTA and CDR2 FQGNSA. The CDR3 extends over 16 amino acids. Trimming removed 2 bases from V and 5 bases from J, with 13 bases in between. The CDR3: CASSLQGEHNNSPLHF. In nucleotides, the CDR3 is TGTGCCAGCAGCTTACAGGGAGAACACAATAATTCACCCCTCCACTTT.

The chain uses TRBV18 and TRBJ1-1; D is uncertain. The CDR3 is made up of 14 amino acids. CDR1 is KGHSH, CDR2 LQKENI, per germline. The V end lost 3 bases, the J end lost 4 bases, and 12 bases lay between the germline ends. As DNA, the CDR3 is TGTGCCAGCTCACCCGGGGTTCTGGGCACTGAAGCTTTCTTT. It is translated as CASSPGVLGTEAFF.

The rearrangement links TRBV3-1 (or the pseudogene TRBV3-2) to TRBJ1-6; 7 bases match TRBD1. This CDR3 contains 14 residues. Per germline, CDR1 LGHDT and CDR2 YNNKEL (reference sequence). V trimming: 4 bases; J trimming: 7 bases; junction bases outside the gene matches: 4. The CDR3 spells CASSLTGKNSPLHF. CDR3 nucleotides: TGTGCCAGCAGCCTGACAGGGAAGAATTCACCCCTCCACTTT.

The chain joins TRBV5-1 to TRBJ2-6; unclear D gene. Looked up from germline, CDR1 is SGHRS and CDR2 is YFSETQ. This CDR3 has 14 amino acids. The V end lost 4 bases, the J end lost 2 bases, and 7 bases lay between the germline ends. The DNA of the CDR3 is TGCGCCAGCAGCAGTGTCCCTGGGGCCAACGTCCTGACTTTC. Translation gives CASSSVPGANVLTF.

The genes are TRBV5-1 and TRBJ2-2; D unclear. This CDR3 has 15 residues. Germline loops: CDR1 SGHRS, CDR2 YFSETQ. V lost 0 bases and J lost 4, with 10 bases in between. CDR3 sequence reads: CASSLAQSGTGELFF. DNA for the CDR3: TGCGCCAGCAGCTTGGCACAGTCGGGCACCGGGGAGCTGTTTTTT.

This clone was detected once. This sequence joins TRBV27 and TRBJ2-2, with D perhaps TRBD2 (5 bases). The germline gives CDR1 MNHEY, CDR2 SMNVEV (reference sequence). Deletions cut 5 bases from V and 4 bases from J, with 5 bases between. The CDR3 has 12 residues. CDR3 loop: CASSGLTGELFF. The CDR3 coding sequence is TGTGCCAGCAGTGGACTCACCGGGGAGCTGTTTTTT.

The J gene is TRBJ2-7, the V gene TRBV29-1; D may be TRBD1 (6 bases). CDR1 SQVTM and CDR2 ANQGSEA come from the germline V gene. This CDR3 comprises 13 residues. V shed 6 bases and J shed 7 bases, with 19 bases lying between them. CDR3 in amino acids: CSVAGTRPLEQYF. CDR3 nucleotide sequence: TGCAGCGTAGCCGGGACAAGGCCTTTGGAGCAGTACTTC.

The rearrangement joins TRBV7-2 to TRBJ2-7, with D uncertain. Germline V gene lookup returns CDR1 SGHTA and CDR2 FQGNSA. V dropped 8 bases and J dropped 3 bases, with 11 bases sitting between them. The CDR3 runs 12 residues. The CDR3 region is CASASWGYEQYF. The CDR3 DNA follows: TGTGCCAGCGCCAGTTGGGGCTACGAGCAGTACTTC.

The rearrangement uses TRBV27 and TRBJ1-4, with D hard to call. Trimming stripped 8 bases from V and 0 bases from J, with 19 bases between. Germline lookup yields CDR1 MNHEY and CDR2 SMNVEV (reference sequence). The length of the CDR3 is 17 residues. The CDR3 region has the DNA TGTGCCAGCCCTTTGAGTGTGCCTACCGCAACTAATGAAAAACTGTTTTTT. It is translated as CASPLSVPTATNEKLFF.

CDR3: CASSQVHYGYTF. In DNA form, the CDR3 reads TGTGCCAGCAGCCAAGTCCACTATGGCTACACCTTC. The chain employs TRBV3-1 (or the pseudogene TRBV3-2) and TRBJ1-2; unclear D gene. Germline CDR1 and CDR2: LGHDT and YNNKEL (reference sequence). The CDR3 loop spans 12 amino acids. The V and J ends lost 1 base and 3 bases respectively, with 3 bases between them.

This clone was seen more than once but under ten times. This chain joins TRBV6-2 or TRBV6-3 and TRBJ2-7; D might be TRBD1 (5 bases). The germline gives CDR1 MNHEY, CDR2 SVGEGT. V shed 5 bases and J shed 3 bases, with 11 bases lying between them. This CDR3 contains 13 residues. DNA of the CDR3: TGTGCCAGCAGTCCGACAGAGGTCTACGAGCAGTACTTC. Translation gives CASSPTEVYEQYF.

This chain uses TRBV27 with TRBJ1-4; D is possibly TRBD1 (5 bases). CDR3 length: 16 residues. The germline CDR1 and CDR2 sequences are MNHEY and SMNVEV (reference sequence). V was shortened by 4 bases and J by 2 bases, with 14 bases between the two germline ends. As DNA, the CDR3 is TGTGCCAGCAGTTCCCGACTGAGGGGCACTAATGAAAAACTGTTTTTT. This translates into CASSSRLRGTNEKLFF.

The V gene is TRBV5-5, the J gene TRBJ1-6; D is perhaps TRBD1 (5 bases). Germline-derived CDR1 and CDR2 are SGHKS and YYEKEE (reference sequence). Between the trimmed V and J ends, which lost 5 bases and 7 bases, there was a span of 13 bases. The CDR3 has 14 residues. The CDR3 nucleotides read TGTGCCAGCAGGGAGGGACCCGTCAATTCACCCCTCCACTTT. It yields the protein CASREGPVNSPLHF.

The chain is built from TRBV25-1 and TRBJ2-1, with unresolved D. V gave up 11 bases and J gave up 9 bases, with 20 bases separating them. This CDR3 comprises 13 residues. Germline V gives CDR1 MGHDK, CDR2 SYGVNS. This chain's CDR3 is CAVIFEPRGEQFF. CDR3 nucleotides: TGTGCCGTGATTTTCGAACCAAGAGGTGAGCAGTTCTTC.

The chain couples TRBV6-5 to TRBJ1-5, with TRBD1 identical over 11 bases. CDR3 size: 15 residues. J was trimmed by 6 bases and V by 6 bases; bases with no gene match: 7. CDR1 is MNHEY, CDR2 SVGAGI, per germline. CDR3 amino acids: CASSRGQGESQPQHF. CDR3 DNA: TGTGCCAGCAGCCGGGGACAGGGGGAAAGTCAGCCCCAGCATTTT.

The chain is built from TRBV7-2 and TRBJ2-5; D remains ambiguous. V dropped 5 bases and J dropped 5 bases, with 21 bases sitting between them. The CDR3 has 16 amino acids. CDR1 and CDR2 from the germline V gene are SGHTA and FQGNSA. For the CDR3, the DNA is TGTGCCAGCAGCGCCCGGGCCGCCGGAGTCGGGGAGACCCAGTACTTC. Protein product: CASSARAAGVGETQYF.

The chain couples TRBV6-6 to TRBJ1-4, with D hard to call. Germline assignment: CDR1 MNHNY and CDR2 SVGAGI (reference sequence). The CDR3 is 11 residues long. V was cut by 6 bases and J by 3 bases, with 2 bases left in between. The CDR3: CASRSNEKLFF. As DNA, the CDR3 is TGTGCCAGCAGGTCTAATGAAAAACTGTTTTTT.